The text below deals with one T cell receptor (beta chain). Its specificity is unknown. Amplification of TCR beta CDR3 regions used RNA as the template. HTBI primers were used for first-round RT-PCR of the TCR CDR3. TCRdb analysed the multiplex PCR reads with MiXCR anew, one entry per CDR3 protein. The sample includes about 500,000 distinct CDR3 sequences, 40% to 55% of them seen just once. Trimming cost V 11 bases and J 4 bases, with 12 bases left between them. Germline lookup yields CDR1 SNHLY and CDR2 FYNNEI. This CDR3 contains 11 residues. These data originate in a study of T cells in Graves' hyperthyroidism and ophthalmopathy. Broader study findings: Patients with ophthalmopathy were separated from those with stable hyperthyroidism by a 13 V-J model.

Exclusion followed for patients with uncontrolled infection, other autoimmune disease, pregnancy or lactation. The diagnoses drew upon clinical symptoms, serum thyroxine and TRAb, thyroid ultrasound and orbital computed tomography. The rearrangement joins TRBV2 to TRBJ2-7; D possibly matches TRBD1 or TRBD2 (5 bases each). Sequencing was done on a sample of peripheral blood or thyroid tissue (not recorded which). The receptor was derived from an adult woman with Graves' disease, either hyperthyroidism or ophthalmopathy (not recorded which). The CDR3: CAGGTVYEQYF. The CDR3 DNA is TGTGCCGGGGGAACAGTGTACGAGCAGTACTTC.